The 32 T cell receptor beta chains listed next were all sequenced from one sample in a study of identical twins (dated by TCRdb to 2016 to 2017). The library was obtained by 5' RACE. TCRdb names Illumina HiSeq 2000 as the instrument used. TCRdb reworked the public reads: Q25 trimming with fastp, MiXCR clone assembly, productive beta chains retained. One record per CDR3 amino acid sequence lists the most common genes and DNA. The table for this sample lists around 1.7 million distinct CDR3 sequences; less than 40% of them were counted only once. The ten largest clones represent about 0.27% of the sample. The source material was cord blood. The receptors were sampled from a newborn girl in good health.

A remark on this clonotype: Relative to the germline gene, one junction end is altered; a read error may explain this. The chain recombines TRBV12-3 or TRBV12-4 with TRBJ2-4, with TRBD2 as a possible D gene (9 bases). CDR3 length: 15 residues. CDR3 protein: CASSDRGLAKDIQYF. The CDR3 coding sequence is TGTGCCAGCAGCGACAGGGGACTAGCCAAAGACATTCAGTACTTC.

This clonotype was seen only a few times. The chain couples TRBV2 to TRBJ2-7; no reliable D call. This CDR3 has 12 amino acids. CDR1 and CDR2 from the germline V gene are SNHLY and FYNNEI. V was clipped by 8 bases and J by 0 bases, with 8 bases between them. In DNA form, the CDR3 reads TGTGCCAGCTTAAGTCCCTCCTACGAGCAGTACTTC. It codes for CASLSPSYEQYF.

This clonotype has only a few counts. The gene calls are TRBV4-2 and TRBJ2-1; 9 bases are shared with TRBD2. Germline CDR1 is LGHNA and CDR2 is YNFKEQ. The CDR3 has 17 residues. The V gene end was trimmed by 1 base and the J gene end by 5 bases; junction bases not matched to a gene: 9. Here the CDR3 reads CASSQVWALAGNNEQFF. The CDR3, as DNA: TGTGCCAGCAGCCAAGTGTGGGCCCTAGCGGGGAACAATGAGCAGTTCTTC.

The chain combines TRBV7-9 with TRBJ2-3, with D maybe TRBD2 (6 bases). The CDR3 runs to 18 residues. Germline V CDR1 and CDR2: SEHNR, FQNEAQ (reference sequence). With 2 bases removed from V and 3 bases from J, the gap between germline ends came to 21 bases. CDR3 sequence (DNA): TGTGCCAGCAGCTTACGCCCAGCACGCGGGGTTTTTACAGATACGCAGTATTTT. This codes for CASSLRPARGVFTDTQYF.

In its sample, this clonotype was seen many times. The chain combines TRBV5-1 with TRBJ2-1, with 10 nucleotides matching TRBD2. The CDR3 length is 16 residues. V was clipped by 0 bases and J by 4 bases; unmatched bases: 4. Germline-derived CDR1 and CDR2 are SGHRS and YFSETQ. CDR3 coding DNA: TGCGCCAGCAGCTTGGTAGGGACTAGCGTGTACAATGAGCAGTTCTTC. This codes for CASSLVGTSVYNEQFF.

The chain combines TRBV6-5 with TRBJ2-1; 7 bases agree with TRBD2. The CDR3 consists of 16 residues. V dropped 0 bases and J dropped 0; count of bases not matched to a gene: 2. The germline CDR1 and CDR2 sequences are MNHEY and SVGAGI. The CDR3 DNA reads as TGTGCCAGCAGTTACTCTTGGACTAGCTCCTACAATGAGCAGTTCTTC. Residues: CASSYSWTSSYNEQFF.

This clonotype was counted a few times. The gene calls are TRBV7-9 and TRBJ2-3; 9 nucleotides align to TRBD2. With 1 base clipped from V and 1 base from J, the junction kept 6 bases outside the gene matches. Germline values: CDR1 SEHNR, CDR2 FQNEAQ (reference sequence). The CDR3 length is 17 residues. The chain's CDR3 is CASSLGIRGRGTDTQYF. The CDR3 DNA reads TGTGCCAGCAGCTTAGGTATTCGCGGGAGGGGCACAGATACGCAGTATTTT.

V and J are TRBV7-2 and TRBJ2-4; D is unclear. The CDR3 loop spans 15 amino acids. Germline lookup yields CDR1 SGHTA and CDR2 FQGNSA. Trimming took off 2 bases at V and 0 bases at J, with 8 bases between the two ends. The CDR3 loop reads CASSLTRRAKNIQYF. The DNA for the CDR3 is TGTGCCAGCAGCTTAACGAGGAGAGCCAAAAACATTCAGTACTTC. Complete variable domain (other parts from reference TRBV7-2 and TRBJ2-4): GAGVSQSPSNKVTEKGKDVELRCDPISGHTALYWYRQSLGQGLEFLIYFQGNSAPDKSGLPSDRFSAERTGGSVSTLTIQRTQQEDSAVYLCASSLTRRAKNIQYFGAGTRLSVL.

The CDR3 DNA sequence: TGTGCCAGCAGTTTAAGGTTGCGGGAGGGCCGGGAGCAGTACTTC. Translation: CASSLRLREGREQYF. The chain couples TRBV12-3 or TRBV12-4 to TRBJ2-5, with 9 bases aligning to TRBD2. After removal of 2 bases from V and 11 bases from J, the junction contained 12 bases not matched to a gene. The CDR3 is 15 amino acids.

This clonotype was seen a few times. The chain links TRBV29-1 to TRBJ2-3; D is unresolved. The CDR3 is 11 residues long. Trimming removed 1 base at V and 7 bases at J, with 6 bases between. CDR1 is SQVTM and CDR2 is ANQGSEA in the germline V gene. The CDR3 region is CSVEVHHTQYF. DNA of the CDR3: TGCAGCGTTGAAGTCCACCATACGCAGTATTTT.

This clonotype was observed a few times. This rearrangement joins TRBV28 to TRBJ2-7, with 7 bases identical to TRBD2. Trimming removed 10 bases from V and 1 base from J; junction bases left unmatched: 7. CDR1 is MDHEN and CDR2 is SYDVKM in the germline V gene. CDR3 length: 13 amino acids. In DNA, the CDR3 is TGTGCCACCGACGTGGGGGGGTCCTACGAGCAGTACTTC. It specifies CATDVGGSYEQYF.

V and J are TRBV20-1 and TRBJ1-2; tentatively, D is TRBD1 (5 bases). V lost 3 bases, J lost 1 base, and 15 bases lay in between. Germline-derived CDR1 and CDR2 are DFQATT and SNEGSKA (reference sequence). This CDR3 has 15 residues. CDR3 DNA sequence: TGCAGTGCTAGTCCAGGGTGGGGGGGTAACTATGGCTACACCTTC. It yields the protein CSASPGWGGNYGYTF.

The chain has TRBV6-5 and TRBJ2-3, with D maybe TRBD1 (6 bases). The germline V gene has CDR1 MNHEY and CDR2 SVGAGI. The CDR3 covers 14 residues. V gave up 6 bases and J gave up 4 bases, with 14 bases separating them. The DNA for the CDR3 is TGTGCCAGCAGCGGGGACAACCTTGCAGATACGCAGTATTTT. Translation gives CASSGDNLADTQYF.

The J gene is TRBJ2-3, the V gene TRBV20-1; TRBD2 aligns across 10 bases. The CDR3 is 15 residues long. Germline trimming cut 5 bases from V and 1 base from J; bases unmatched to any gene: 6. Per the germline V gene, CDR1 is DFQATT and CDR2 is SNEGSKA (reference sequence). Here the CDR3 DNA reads TGCAGTGCTTCTCGGACTAGCGGCCGCACAGATACGCAGTATTTT. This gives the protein CSASRTSGRTDTQYF.

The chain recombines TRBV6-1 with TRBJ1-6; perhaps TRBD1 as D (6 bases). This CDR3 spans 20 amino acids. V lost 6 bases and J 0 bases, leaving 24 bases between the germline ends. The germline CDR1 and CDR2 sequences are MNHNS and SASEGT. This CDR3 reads CASSLILGQLLSSYNSPLHF. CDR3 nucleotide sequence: TGTGCCAGCAGCCTTATTTTAGGACAGCTACTCAGCTCCTATAATTCACCCCTCCACTTT.

Here the CDR3 DNA reads TGTGCCATCAGGACAGAACTTCAAGAGACCCAGTACTTC. It encodes CAIRTELQETQYF. The genes are TRBV10-3 and TRBJ2-5; possible D gene TRBD1, 5 bases. V gave up 6 bases and J gave up 2 bases, with 10 bases separating them. This CDR3 is 13 amino acids long. Germline values: CDR1 ENHRY, CDR2 SYGVKD.

The CDR3 nucleotides are TGTGCCAGCAGCCCTCTGGGGGGGCTGACTGGAAACACCATATATTTT. It codes for CASSPLGGLTGNTIYF. The chain recombines TRBV3-1 with TRBJ1-3; perhaps TRBD1 as D (6 bases). CDR3 size: 16 residues. The germline V gene has CDR1 LGHDT and CDR2 YNNKEL (reference sequence). V was cut by 4 bases and J by 2 bases, with 15 bases left in between.

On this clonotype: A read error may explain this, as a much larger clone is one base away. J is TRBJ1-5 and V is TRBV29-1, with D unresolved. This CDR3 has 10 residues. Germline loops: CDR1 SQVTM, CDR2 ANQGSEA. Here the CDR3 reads CSVGNQPQNF. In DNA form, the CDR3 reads TGCAGCGTTGGCAATCAGCCCCAGAATTTT.

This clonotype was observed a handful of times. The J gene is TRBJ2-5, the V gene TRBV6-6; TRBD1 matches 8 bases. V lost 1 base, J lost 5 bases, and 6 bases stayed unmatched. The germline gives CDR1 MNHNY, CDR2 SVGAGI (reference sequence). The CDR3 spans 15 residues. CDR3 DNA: TGTGCCAGCAGTTACTTTGACAGGGGCAGGGAGACCCAGTACTTC. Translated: CASSYFDRGRETQYF.

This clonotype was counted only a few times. The CDR3 DNA is TGTGCCAGCAGTACTGGGCAGGGGGGTACTAATGAAAAACTGTTTTTT. Translating it yields CASSTGQGGTNEKLFF. The chain carries TRBV7-9 and TRBJ1-4; TRBD1 aligns across 7 bases. J lost 2 bases, V lost 6 bases, and 9 bases had no gene match. Germline V gene sequence: CDR1 SEHNR, CDR2 FQNEAQ (reference sequence). The CDR3 contains 16 residues.

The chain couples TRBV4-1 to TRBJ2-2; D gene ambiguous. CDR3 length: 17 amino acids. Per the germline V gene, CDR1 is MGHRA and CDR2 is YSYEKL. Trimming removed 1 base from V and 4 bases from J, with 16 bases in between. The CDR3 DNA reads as TGCGCCAGCAGCCAAGGAGAATCCCTGAGCCCCACCGGGGAGCTGTTTTTT. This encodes CASSQGESLSPTGELFF.

The CDR3, as DNA: TGTGCCAGCAGGAGGGTTACGGGGACTGAAGCTTTCTTT. Translation gives CASRRVTGTEAFF. The chain carries TRBV2 and TRBJ1-1; no reliable D call. The V end lost 6 bases, the J end lost 5 bases, and 13 bases lay between the germline ends. The CDR3 is 13 amino acids. CDR1 is SNHLY, CDR2 FYNNEI, per germline.

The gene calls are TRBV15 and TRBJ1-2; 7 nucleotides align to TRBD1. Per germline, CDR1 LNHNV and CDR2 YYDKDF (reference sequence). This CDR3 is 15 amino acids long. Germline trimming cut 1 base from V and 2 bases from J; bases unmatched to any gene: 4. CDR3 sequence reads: CATSRGQGGNYGYTF. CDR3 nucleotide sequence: TGTGCCACCAGCAGAGGACAGGGCGGCAACTATGGCTACACCTTC.

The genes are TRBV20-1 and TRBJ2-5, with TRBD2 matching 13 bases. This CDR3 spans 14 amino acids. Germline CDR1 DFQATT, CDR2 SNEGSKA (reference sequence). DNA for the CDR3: TGCAGCCCAGGGACTAGCGGGGTCATGAAGACCCAGTACTTC. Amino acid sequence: CSPGTSGVMKTQYF.

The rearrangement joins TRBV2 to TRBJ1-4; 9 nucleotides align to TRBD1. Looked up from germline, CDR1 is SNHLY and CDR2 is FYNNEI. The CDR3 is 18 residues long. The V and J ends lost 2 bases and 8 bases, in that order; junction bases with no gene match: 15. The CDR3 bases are TGTGCCAGCAGTGAATTAAATTGGTACGGGACAGGGATGGAAAAACTGTTTTTT. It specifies CASSELNWYGTGMEKLFF.

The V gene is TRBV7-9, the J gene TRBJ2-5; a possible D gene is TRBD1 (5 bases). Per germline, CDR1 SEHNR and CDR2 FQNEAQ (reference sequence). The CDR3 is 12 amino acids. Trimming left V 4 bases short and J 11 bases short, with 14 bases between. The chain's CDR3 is CASSSDNYVQYF. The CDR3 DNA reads TGTGCCAGCAGCTCGGACAACTACGTGCAGTACTTC.

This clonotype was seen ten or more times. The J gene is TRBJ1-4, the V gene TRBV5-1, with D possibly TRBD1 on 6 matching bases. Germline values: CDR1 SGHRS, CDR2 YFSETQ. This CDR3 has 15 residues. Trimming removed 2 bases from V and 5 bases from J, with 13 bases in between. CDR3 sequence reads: CASSFMAGENEKLFF. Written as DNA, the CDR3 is TGCGCCAGCAGCTTTATGGCAGGGGAAAATGAAAAACTGTTTTTT.

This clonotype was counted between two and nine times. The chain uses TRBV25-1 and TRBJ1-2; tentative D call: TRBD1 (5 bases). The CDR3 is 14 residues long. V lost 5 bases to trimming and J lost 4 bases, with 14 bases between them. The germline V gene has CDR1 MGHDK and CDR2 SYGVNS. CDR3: CASSPSGARYGYTF. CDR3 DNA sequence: TGTGCCAGCAGTCCCTCCGGGGCGCGCTATGGCTACACCTTC.

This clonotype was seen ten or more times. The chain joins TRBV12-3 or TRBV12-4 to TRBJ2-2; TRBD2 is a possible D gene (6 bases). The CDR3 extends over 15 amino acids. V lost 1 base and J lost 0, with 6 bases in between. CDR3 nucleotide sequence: TGTGCCAGCAGTTTAGGGGGGGCGAACACCGGGGAGCTGTTTTTT. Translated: CASSLGGANTGELFF.

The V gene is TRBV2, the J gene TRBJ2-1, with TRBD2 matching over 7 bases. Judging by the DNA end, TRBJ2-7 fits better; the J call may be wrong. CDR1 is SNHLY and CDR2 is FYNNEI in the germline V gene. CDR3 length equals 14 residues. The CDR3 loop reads CASRSGLDYYEQYF. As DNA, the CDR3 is TGTGCCAGCAGATCAGGACTAGACTACTACGAGCAGTACTTC.

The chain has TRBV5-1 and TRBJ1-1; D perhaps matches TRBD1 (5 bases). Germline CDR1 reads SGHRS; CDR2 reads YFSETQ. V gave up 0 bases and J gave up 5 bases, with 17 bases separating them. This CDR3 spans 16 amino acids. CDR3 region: CASSLGYKGPRTEAFF. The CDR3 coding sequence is TGCGCCAGCAGCTTGGGATACAAGGGACCTAGGACTGAAGCTTTCTTT.

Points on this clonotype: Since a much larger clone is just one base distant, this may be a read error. This chain's CDR3 is CASSLKRGSYEQFF. CDR3 bases: TGTGCCAGCAGCCTGAAACGGGGCTCCTACGAGCAGTTCTTC. The chain is built from TRBV12-3 or TRBV12-4 and TRBJ2-1, with D perhaps given as TRBD1 or TRBD2 (5 bases each). Trimming took off 6 bases at V and 10 bases at J, with 19 bases between the two ends. CDR3 size: 14 residues.